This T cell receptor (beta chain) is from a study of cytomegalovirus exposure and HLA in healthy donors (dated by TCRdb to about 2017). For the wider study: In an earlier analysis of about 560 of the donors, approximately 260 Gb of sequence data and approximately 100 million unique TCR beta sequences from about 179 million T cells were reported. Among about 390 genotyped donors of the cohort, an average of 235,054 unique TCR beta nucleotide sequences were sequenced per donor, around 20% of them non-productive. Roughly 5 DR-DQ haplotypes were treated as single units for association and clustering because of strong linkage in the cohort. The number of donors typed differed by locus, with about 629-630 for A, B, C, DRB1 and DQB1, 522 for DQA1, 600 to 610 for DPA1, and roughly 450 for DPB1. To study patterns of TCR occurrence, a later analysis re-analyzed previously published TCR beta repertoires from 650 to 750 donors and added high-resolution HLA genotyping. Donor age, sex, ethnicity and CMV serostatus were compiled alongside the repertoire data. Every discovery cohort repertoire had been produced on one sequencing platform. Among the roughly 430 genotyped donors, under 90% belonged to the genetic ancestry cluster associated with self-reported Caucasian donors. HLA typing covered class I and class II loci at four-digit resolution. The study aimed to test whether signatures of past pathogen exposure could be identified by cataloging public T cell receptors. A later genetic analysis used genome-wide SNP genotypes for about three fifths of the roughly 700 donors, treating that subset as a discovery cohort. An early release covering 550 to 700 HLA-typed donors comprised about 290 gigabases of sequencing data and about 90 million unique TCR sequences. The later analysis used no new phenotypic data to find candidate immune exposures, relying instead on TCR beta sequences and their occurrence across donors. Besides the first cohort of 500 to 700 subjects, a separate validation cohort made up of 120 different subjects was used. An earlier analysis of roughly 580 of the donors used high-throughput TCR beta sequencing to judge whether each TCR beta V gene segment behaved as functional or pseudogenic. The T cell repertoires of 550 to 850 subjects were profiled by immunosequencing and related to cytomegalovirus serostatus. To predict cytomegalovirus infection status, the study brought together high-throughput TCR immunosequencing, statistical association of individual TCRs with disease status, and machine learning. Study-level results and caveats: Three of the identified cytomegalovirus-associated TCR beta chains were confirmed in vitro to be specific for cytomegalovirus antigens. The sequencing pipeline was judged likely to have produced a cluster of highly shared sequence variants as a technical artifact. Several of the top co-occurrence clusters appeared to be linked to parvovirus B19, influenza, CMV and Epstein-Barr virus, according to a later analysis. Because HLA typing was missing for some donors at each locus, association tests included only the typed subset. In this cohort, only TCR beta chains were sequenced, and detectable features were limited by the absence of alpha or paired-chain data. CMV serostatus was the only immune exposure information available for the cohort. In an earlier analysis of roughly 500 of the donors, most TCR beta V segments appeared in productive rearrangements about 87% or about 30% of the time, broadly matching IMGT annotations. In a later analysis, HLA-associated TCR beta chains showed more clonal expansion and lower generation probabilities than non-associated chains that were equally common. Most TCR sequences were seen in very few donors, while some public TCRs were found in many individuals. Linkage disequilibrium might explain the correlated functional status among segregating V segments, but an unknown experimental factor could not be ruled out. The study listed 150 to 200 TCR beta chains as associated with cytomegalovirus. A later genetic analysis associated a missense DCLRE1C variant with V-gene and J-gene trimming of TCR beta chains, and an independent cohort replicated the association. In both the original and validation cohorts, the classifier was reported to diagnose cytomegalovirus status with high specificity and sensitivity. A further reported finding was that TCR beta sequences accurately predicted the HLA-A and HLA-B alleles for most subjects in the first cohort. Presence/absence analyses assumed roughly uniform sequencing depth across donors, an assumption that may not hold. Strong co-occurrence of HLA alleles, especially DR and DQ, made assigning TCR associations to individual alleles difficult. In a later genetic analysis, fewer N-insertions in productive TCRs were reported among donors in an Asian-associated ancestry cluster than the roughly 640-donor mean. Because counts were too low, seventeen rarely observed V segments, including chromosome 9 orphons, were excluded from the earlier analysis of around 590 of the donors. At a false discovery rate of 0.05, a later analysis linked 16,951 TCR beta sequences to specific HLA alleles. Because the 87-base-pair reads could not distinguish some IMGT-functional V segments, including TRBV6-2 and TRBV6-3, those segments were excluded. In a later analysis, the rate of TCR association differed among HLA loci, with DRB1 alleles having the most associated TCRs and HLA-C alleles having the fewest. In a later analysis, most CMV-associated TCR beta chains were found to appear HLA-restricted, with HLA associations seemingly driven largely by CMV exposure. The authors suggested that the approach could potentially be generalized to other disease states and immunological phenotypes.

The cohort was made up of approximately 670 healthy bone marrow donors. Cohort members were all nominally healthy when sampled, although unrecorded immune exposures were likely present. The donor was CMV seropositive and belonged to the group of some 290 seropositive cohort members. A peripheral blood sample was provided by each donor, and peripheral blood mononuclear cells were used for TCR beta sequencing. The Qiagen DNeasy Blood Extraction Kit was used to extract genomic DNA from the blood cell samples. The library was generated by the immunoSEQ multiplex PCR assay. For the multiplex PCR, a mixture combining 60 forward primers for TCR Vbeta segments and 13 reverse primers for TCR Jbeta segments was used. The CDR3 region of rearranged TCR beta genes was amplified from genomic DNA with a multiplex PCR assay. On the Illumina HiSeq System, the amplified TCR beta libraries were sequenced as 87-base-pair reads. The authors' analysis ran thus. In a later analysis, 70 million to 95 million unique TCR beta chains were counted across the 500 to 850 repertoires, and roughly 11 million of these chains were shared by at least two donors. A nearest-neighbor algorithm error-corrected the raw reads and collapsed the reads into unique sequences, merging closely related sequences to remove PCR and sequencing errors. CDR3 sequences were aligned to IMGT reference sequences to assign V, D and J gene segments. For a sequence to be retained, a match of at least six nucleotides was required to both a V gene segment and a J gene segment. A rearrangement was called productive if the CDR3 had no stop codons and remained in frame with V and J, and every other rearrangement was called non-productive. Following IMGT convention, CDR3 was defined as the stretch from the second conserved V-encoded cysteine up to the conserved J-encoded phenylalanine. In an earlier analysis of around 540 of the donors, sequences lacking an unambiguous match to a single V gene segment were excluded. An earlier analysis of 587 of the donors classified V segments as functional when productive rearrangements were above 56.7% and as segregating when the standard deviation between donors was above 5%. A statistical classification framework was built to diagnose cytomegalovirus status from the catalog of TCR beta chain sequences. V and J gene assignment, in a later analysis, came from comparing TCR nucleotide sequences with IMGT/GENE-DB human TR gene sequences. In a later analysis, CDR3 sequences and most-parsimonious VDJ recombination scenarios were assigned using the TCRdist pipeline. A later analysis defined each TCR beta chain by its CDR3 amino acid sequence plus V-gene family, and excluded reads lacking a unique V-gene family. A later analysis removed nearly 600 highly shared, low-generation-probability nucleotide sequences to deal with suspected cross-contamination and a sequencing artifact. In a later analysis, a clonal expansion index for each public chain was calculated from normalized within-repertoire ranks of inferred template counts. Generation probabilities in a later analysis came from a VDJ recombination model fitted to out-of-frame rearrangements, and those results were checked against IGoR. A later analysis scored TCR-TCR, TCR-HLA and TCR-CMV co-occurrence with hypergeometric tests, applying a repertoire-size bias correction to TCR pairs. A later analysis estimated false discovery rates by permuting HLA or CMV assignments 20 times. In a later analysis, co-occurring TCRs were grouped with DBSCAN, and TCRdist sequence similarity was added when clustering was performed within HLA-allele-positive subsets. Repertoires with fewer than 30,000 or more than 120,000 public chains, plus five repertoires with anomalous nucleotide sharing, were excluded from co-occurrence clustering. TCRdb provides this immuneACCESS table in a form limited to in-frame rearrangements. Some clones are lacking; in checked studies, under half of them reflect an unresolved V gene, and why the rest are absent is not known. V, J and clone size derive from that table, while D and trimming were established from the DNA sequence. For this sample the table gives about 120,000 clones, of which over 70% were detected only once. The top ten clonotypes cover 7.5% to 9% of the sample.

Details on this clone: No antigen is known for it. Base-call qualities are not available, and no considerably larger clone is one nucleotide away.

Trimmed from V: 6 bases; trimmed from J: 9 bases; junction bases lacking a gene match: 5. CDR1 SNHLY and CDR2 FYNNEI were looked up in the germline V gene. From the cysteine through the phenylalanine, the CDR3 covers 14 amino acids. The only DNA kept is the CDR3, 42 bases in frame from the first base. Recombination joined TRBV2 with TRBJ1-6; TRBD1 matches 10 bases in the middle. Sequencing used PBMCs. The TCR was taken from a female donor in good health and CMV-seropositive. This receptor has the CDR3 CASSSDRGSSPLHF. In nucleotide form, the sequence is TGTGCCAGCAGCTCGGACAGGGGGAGTTCACCCCTCCACTTT.